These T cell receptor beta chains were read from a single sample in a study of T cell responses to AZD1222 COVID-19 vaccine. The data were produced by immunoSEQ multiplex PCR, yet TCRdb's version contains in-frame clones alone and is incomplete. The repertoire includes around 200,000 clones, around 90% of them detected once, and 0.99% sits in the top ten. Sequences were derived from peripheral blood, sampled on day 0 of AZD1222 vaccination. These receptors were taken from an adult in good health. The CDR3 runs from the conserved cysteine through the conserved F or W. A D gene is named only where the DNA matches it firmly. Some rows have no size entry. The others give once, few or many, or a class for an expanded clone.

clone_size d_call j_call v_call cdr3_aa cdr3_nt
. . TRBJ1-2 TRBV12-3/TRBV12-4 CASSLEGNYGYTF TGTGCCAGCAGTTTAGAGGGTAACTATGGCTACACCTTC
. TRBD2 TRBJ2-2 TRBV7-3 CASSLMASGGPLSLNTGELFF TGTGCCAGCAGCTTAATGGCTAGCGGGGGACCCCTCTCCCTCAACACCGGGGAGCTGTTTTTT
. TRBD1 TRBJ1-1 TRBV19 CASSRSEGAAEAFF TGTGCCAGTAGCAGATCCGAGGGGGCGGCTGAAGCTTTCTTT
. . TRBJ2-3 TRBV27 CASSQLGSPTDTQYF TGTGCCAGCAGCCAACTAGGCTCCCCCACAGATACGCAGTATTTT
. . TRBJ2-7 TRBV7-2 CASSFHNSYEQYF TGTGCCAGCAGCTTCCACAACTCCTACGAGCAGTACTTC
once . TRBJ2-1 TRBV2 CASQDSYNEQFF TGTGCCAGCCAGGACTCTTACAATGAGCAGTTCTTC
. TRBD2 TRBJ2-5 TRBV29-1 CSVVGSGRVETQYF TGCAGCGTTGTGGGTAGCGGGAGAGTAGAGACCCAGTACTTC
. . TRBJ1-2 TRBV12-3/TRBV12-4 CASSLARGIGYTF TGTGCCAGCAGTTTAGCGAGGGGAATTGGCTACACCTTC
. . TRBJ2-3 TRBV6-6 CASCQGGPLSTDTQYF TGTGCCAGCTGCCAGGGGGGGCCGTTATCGACAGATACGCAGTATTTT
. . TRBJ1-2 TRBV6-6 CASSLKSLSLDYGYTF TGTGCCAGCAGTTTAAAATCCCTCAGTCTAGACTATGGCTACACCTTC
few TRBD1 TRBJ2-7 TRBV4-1 CASSHGQGTTYEQYF TGCGCCAGCAGCCATGGACAGGGGACCACCTACGAGCAGTACTTC
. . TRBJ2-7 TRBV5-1 CASSLAGGNEEQYF TGCGCCAGCAGCTTGGCCGGAGGGAATGAGGAGCAGTACTTC
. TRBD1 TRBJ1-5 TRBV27 CASRTGADSNQPQHF TGTGCCAGCAGGACAGGGGCGGATAGCAATCAGCCCCAGCATTTT
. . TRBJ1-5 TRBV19 CASNEPGGDSNQPQHF TGTGCCAGTAACGAGCCAGGAGGGGATAGCAATCAGCCCCAGCATTTT
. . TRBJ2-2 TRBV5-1 CASRPPGAGNTGELFF TGCGCCAGCAGGCCCCCGGGAGCGGGGAACACCGGGGAGCTGTTTTTT
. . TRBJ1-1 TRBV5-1 CASNEQGNTEAFF TGCGCCAGCAATGAACAGGGGAACACTGAAGCTTTCTTT
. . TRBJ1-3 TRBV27 CASRPVATGNTIYF TGTGCCAGCAGACCCGTGGCTACTGGAAACACCATATATTTT
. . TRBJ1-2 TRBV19 CASSPDVIRVGGYTF TGTGCCAGTAGTCCGGACGTTATCAGGGTTGGTGGCTACACCTTC
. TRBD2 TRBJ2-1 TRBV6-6 CASRDASGSRSEQFF TGTGCCAGCAGGGATGCTAGCGGGAGTAGGTCGGAGCAGTTCTTC
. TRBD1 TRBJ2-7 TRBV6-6 CASSRLDRGSYEQYF TGTGCCAGCAGTCGTTTAGACAGGGGCTCCTACGAGCAGTACTTC
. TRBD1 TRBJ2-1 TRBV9 CASSAIRTGGYNEQFF TGTGCCAGCAGCGCAATAAGGACAGGGGGCTACAATGAGCAGTTCTTC
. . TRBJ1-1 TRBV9 CASSATGNTEAFF TGTGCCAGCAGCGCCACAGGGAACACTGAAGCTTTCTTT
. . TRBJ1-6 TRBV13 CASSSMGLSGSPLHF TGTGCCAGCAGCTCTATGGGCCTCAGTGGTTCGCCCCTCCACTTT
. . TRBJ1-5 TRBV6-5 CASHGGVNQPQHF TGTGCCTCTCATGGGGGGGTAAATCAGCCCCAGCATTTT
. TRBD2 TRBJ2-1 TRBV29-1 CSVAGTATGTSGGSSYNEQFF TGCAGCGTTGCCGGGACAGCTACCGGGACTAGCGGGGGAAGCTCCTACAATGAGCAGTTCTTC
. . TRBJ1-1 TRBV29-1 CSVFGGAYTEAFF TGCAGCGTTTTTGGGGGGGCATACACTGAAGCTTTCTTT
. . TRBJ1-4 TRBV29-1 CSAGATNEKLFF TGCAGCGCAGGGGCAACTAATGAAAAACTGTTTTTT
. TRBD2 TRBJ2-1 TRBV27 CASSKTSGSRDEQFF TGTGCCAGCAGTAAGACTAGCGGGAGTCGGGATGAGCAGTTCTTC
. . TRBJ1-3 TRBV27 CASSLLGGNTIYF TGTGCCAGCAGTCTTTTAGGTGGAAACACCATATATTTT